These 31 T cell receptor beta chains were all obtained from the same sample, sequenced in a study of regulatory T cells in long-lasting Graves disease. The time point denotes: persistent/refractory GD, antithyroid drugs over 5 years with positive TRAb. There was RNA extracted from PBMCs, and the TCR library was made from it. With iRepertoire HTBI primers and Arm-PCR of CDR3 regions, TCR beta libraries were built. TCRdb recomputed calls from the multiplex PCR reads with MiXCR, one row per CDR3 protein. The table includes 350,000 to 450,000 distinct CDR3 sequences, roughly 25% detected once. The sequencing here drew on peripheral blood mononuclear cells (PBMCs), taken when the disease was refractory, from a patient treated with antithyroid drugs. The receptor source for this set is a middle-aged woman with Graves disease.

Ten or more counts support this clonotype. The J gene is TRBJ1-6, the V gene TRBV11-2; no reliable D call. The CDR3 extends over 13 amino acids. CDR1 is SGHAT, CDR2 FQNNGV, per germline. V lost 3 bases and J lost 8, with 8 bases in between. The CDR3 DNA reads TGTGCCAGCAGCTTCGAAGTATATTCACCCCTCCACTTT. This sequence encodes CASSFEVYSPLHF.

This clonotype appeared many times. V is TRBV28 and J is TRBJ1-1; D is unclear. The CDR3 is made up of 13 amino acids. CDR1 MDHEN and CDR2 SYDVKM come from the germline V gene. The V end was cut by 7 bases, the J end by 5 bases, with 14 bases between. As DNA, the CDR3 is TGTGCCAGCACCTTAGACATGGGGACTGAAGCTTTCTTT. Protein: CASTLDMGTEAFF.

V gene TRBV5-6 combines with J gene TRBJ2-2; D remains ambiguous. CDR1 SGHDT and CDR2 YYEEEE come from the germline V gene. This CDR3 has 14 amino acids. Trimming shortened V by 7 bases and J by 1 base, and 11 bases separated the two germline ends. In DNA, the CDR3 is TGTGCCAGCGTGCTGGGCCTGAACACCGGGGAGCTGTTTTTT. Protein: CASVLGLNTGELFF.

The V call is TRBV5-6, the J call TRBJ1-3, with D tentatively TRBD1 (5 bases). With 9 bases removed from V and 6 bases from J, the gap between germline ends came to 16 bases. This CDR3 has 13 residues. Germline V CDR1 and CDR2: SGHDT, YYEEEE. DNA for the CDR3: TGTGCCACTCAACGGGGGTCCGAAAACACCATATATTTT. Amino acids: CATQRGSENTIYF.

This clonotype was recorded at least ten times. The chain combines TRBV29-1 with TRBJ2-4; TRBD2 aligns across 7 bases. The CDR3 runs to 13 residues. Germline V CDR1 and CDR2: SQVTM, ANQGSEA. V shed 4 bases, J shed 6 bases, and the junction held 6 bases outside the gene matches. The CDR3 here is CSVAGLEGNIQYF. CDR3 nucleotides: TGCAGCGTTGCTGGACTAGAGGGAAACATTCAGTACTTC. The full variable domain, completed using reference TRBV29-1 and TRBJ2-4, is SAVISQKPSRDICQRGTSLTIQCQVDSQVTMMFWYRQQPGQSLTLIATANQGSEATYESGFVIDKFPISRPNLTFSTLTVSNMSPEDSSIYLCSVAGLEGNIQYFGAGTRLSVL.

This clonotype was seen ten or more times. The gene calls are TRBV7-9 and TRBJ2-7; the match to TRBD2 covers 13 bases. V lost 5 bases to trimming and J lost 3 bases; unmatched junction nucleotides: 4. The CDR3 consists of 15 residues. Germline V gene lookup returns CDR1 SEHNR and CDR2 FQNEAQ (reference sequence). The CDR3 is CASSNRTSGSYEQYF. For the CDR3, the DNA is TGTGCCAGCAGCAATCGGACTAGCGGGAGCTACGAGCAGTACTTC.

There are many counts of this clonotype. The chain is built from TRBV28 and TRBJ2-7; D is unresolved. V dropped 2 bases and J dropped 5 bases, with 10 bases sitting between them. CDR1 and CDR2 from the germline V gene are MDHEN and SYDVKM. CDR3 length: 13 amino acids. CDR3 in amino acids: CASSLRDSDEQYF. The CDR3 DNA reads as TGTGCCAGCAGTTTAAGAGATTCGGACGAGCAGTACTTC.

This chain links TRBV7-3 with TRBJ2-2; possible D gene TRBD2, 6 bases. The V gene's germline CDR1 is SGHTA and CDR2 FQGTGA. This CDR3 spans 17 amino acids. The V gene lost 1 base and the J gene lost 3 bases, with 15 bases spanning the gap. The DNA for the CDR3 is TGTGCCAGCAGCTTAATGGGGCTTAGCGGTTACACCGGGGAGCTGTTTTTT. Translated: CASSLMGLSGYTGELFF.

The CDR3 protein is CASRGGGVNQPQHF. In DNA, the CDR3 is TGTGCCAGTAGGGGTGGAGGGGTGAATCAGCCCCAGCATTTT. This chain connects TRBV19 to TRBJ1-5, with a tentative D call TRBD1 (5 bases). Germline V gene data show CDR1 as LNHDA and CDR2 as SQIVND (reference sequence). CDR3 length: 14 amino acids. V shed 6 bases and J shed 4 bases, with 13 bases lying between them.

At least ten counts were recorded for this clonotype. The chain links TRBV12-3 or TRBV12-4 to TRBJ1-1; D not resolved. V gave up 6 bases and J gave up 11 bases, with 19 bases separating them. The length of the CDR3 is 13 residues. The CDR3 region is CASSLSPYGMAFF. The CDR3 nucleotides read TGTGCCAGCAGCCTTTCACCCTATGGAATGGCTTTCTTT.

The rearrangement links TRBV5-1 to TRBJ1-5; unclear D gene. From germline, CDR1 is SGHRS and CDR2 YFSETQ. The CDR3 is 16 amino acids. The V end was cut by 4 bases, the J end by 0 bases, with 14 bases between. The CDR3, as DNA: TGCGCCAGCAGCGCTGTGACGGGCCTTAGCAATCAGCCCCAGCATTTT. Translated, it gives CASSAVTGLSNQPQHF.

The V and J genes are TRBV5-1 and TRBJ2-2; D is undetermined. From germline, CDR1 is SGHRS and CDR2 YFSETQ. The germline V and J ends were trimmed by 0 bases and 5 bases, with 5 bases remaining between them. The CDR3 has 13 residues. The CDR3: CASSLAPTGELFF. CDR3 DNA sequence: TGCGCCAGCAGCTTGGCCCCGACCGGGGAGCTGTTTTTT.

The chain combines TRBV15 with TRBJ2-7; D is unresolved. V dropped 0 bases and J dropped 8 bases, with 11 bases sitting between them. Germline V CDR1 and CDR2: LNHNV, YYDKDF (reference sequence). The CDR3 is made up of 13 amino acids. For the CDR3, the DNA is TGTGCCACCAGCAGAGATCGTGAGGCGAAGCAGTACTTC. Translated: CATSRDREAKQYF.

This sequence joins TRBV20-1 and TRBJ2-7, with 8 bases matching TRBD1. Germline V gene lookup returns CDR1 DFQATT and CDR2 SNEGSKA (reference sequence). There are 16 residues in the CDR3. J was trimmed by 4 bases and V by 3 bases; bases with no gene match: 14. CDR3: CSARRDRRVGGYEQYF. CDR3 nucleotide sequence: TGCAGTGCTAGGAGGGACAGGAGGGTAGGAGGGTACGAGCAGTACTTC.

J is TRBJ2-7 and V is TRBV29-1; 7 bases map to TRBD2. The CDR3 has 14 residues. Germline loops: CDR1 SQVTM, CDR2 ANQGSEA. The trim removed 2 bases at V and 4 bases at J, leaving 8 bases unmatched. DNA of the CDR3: TGCAGCGTTGAATCCGCGGGAGCGGGTTACGAGCAGTACTTC. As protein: CSVESAGAGYEQYF.

The CDR3 loop is CASSARFGDNEQFF. In DNA, the CDR3 is TGTGCCAGCAGTGCAAGATTCGGGGACAATGAGCAGTTCTTC. V is TRBV2 and J is TRBJ2-1; the D gene is possibly TRBD2 (5 bases). The CDR3 is 14 amino acids. From germline, CDR1 is SNHLY and CDR2 FYNNEI. Trimming pared 4 bases from V and 5 bases from J, leaving 12 bases between.

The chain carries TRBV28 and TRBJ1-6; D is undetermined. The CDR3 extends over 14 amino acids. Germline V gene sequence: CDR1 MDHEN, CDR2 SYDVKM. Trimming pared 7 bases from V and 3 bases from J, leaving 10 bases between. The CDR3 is CASIQSLYNSPLHF. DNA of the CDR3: TGTGCCAGCATTCAGTCACTCTATAATTCACCCCTCCACTTT. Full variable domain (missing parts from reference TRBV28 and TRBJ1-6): DVKVTQSSRYLVKRTGEKVFLECVQDMDHENMFWYRQDPGLGLRLIYFSYDVKMKEKGDIPEGYSVSREKKERFSLILESASTNQTSMYLCASIQSLYNSPLHFGNGTRLTVT.

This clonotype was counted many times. For the CDR3, the DNA is TGTGCCAGCAGTTTGCAAGTCAGGGTTCACACTGAAGCTTTCTTT. Translated, it gives CASSLQVRVHTEAFF. This chain uses TRBV28 with TRBJ1-1; weak D call: TRBD1 (5 bases). Trimming took off 3 bases at V and 3 bases at J, with 14 bases between the two ends. CDR3 length: 15 amino acids. Germline lookup yields CDR1 MDHEN and CDR2 SYDVKM.

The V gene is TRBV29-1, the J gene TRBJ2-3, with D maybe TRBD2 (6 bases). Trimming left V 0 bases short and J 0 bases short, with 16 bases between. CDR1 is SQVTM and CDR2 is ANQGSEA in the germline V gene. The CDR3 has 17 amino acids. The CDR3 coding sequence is TGCAGCGTTGAAGATCCGTCGGGGGAGAGAAGCACAGATACGCAGTATTTT. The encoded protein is CSVEDPSGERSTDTQYF.

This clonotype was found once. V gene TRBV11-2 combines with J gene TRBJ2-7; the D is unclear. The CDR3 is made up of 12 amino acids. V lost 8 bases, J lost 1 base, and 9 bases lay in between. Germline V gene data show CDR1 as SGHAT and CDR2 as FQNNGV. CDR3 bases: TGTGCCAGCTCTTACGTTTCCTACGAGCAGTACTTC. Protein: CASSYVSYEQYF.

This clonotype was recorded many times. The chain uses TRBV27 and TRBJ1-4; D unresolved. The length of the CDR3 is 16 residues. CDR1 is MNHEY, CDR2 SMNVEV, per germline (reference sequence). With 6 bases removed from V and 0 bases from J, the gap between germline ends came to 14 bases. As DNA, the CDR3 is TGTGCCAGCAGCCCCTCTGTTCCTGCAACTAATGAAAAACTGTTTTTT. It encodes CASSPSVPATNEKLFF.

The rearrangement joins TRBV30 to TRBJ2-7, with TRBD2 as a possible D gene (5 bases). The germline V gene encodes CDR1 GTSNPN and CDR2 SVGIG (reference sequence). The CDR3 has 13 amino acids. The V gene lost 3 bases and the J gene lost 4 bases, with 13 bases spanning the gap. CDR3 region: CAWSGVGFYEQYF. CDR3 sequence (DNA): TGTGCCTGGAGCGGGGTCGGGTTTTACGAGCAGTACTTC.

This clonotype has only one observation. CDR3 bases: TGTGCCAGCAGCTTACTAGCGGGAGGGCCTGGGGAGCTGTTTTTT. Protein sequence: CASSLLAGGPGELFF. The chain employs TRBV7-2 and TRBJ2-2; 12 nucleotides agree with TRBD2. The V gene's germline CDR1 is SGHTA and CDR2 FQGNSA. The CDR3 extends over 15 amino acids. The V segment lost 2 bases and the J segment 8 bases; nucleotides outside the gene matches: 3.

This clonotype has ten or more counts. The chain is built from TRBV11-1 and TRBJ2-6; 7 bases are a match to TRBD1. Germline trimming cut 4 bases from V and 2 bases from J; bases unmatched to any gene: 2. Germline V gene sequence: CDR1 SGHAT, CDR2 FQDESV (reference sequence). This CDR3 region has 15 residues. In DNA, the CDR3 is TGTGCCAGCAGCTCCGACAGGGCTGGGGCCAACGTCCTGACTTTC. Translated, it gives CASSSDRAGANVLTF.

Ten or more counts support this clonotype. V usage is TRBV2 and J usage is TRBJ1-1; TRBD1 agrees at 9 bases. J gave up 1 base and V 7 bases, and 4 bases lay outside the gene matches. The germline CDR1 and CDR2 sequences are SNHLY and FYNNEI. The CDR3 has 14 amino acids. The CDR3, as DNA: TGTGCCAGCAAGAGGACAGGGGAGAACACTGAAGCTTTCTTT. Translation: CASKRTGENTEAFF.

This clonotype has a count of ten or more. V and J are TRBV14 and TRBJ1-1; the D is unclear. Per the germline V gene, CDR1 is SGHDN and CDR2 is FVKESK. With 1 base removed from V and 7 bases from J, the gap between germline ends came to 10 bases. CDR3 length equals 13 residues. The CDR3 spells CASSQVGTSEAFF. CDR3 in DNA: TGTGCCAGCAGCCAAGTGGGAACCAGTGAAGCTTTCTTT.

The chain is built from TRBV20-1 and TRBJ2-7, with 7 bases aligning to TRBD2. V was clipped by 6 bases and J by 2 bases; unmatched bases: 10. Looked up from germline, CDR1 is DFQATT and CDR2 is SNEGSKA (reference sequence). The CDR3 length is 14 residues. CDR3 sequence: CSARKAGATYEQYF. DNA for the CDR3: TGCAGTGCCCGGAAGGCGGGAGCGACCTACGAGCAGTACTTC.

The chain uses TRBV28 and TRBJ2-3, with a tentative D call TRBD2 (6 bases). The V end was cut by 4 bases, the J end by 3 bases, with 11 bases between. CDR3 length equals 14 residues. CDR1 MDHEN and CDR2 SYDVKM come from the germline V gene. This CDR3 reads CASSWGESTDTQYF. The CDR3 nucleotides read TGTGCCAGCAGTTGGGGGGAGTCGACAGATACGCAGTATTTT. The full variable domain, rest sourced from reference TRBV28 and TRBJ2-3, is DVKVTQSSRYLVKRTGEKVFLECVQDMDHENMFWYRQDPGLGLRLIYFSYDVKMKEKGDIPEGYSVSREKKERFSLILESASTNQTSMYLCASSWGESTDTQYFGPGTRLTVL.

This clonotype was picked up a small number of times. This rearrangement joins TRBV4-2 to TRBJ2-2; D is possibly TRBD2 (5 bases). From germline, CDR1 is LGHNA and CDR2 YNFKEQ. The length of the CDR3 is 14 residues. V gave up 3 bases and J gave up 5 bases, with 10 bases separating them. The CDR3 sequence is CASSQVLVTGELFF. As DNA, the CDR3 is TGTGCCAGCAGCCAGGTACTAGTGACCGGGGAGCTGTTTTTT.

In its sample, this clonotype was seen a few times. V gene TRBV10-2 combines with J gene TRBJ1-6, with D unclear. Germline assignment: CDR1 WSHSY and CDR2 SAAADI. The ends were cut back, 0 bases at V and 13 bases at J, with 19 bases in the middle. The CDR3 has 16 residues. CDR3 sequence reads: CASSESIPVLGHPLHF. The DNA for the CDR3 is TGCGCCAGCAGTGAGTCGATTCCAGTCTTGGGCCATCCCCTCCACTTT.

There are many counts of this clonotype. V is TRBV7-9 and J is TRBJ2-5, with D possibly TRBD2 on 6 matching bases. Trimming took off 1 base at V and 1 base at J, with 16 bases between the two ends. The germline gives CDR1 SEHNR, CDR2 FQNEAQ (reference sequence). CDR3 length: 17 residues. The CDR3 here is CASSLGIVGDSQETQYF. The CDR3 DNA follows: TGTGCCAGCAGCTTAGGGATCGTGGGGGACTCCCAAGAGACCCAGTACTTC.